This paragraph covers one TCR beta chain sequence. The antigen is not known. The sample comes from a study of T cell responses to AZD1222 COVID-19 vaccine. Looking at the study overall: Whether given at about 4 or about 12 weeks, second doses were pooled.

Overall study findings and caveats: Epitopes outside B.1.351 and B.1.1.7 mutated regions reportedly drew nearly half of spike TCRs. Baseline antibody screening turned up just six or seven seropositive AZD1222 recipients. Spike was spanned by vaccine-associated CD4 TCRs, which were dominant at 160-218 and 743-854.

Clones were sequenced by immunoSEQ multiplex PCR, and TCRdb holds only the in-frame ones, with some missing. The repertoire holds 110,000 to 150,000 clones, with 90% as singletons. Germline V gives CDR1 MRHNA, CDR2 SNTAGT. Trimming took 6 bases from V and 4 from J; bases not matched to a gene: 11. The CDR3 spans 15 residues. The sequencing here drew on peripheral blood, taken on day 0 of AZD1222 vaccination. The clonotype was recovered from an adult in good health. This rearrangement joins TRBV6-4 to TRBJ1-1, with 7 positions matching TRBD1. The CDR3 loop reads CASRMDDRASTEAFF. The CDR3 nucleotides read TGTGCCAGCAGAATGGACGACAGGGCTAGCACTGAAGCTTTCTTT.